A selection of T cell receptor beta chains follows, all from one sample in a study of shared clonotypes between healthy human individuals. The repertoire was sequenced with immunoSEQ multiplex PCR; TCRdb's copy has only in-frame clones and lacks some. The repertoire consists of fewer than 600,000 clones, with around 77% occurring once and the leading ten covering more than 10%. The sample taken for sequencing was PBMCs. These receptors were obtained from a woman aged 35 to 49 in good health. Some clones in this sample may be carry-over from other donors' samples. Both conserved end residues are part of each CDR3. Fields, in order: D gene, V gene, J gene, clone size, CDR3 protein, CDR3 DNA. D genes are given only for firm matches. The size of a clone is reported for some rows only, either as once, few or many, or as a class for expanded clones.

D: NA; V: TRBV6-1; J: TRBJ1-1; size: NA; CDR3: CASSDRGAENTEAFF; DNA: TGTGCCAGCAGTGATCGGGGGGCTGAGAACACTGAAGCTTTCTTT
D: TRBD2; V: TRBV9; J: TRBJ2-5; size: NA; CDR3: CASSVGGLAGQETQYF; DNA: TGTGCCAGCAGCGTAGGAGGACTAGCGGGACAAGAGACCCAGTACTTC
D: NA; V: TRBV7-9; J: TRBJ1-4; size: NA; CDR3: CASSSTGHPNEKLFF; DNA: TGTGCCAGCAGCTCCACGGGACACCCTAATGAAAAACTGTTTTTT
D: TRBD1; V: TRBV7-9; J: TRBJ1-2; size: once; CDR3: CASSSWGQETYGYTF; DNA: TGTGCCAGCAGCTCTTGGGGACAGGAAACCTATGGCTACACCTTC
D: TRBD2; V: TRBV28; J: TRBJ2-7; size: NA; CDR3: CASTLAGDSYEQYF; DNA: TGTGCCAGCACCTTAGCGGGAGATAGTTACGAGCAGTACTTC
D: TRBD2; V: TRBV7-2; J: TRBJ2-7; size: once; CDR3: CASSLTRLAGVDEQYF; DNA: TGTGCCAGCAGCCTAACAAGACTAGCGGGAGTAGACGAGCAGTACTTC
D: NA; V: TRBV9; J: TRBJ2-7; size: NA; CDR3: CASSVGDGRSYEQYF; DNA: TGTGCCAGCAGCGTAGGGGACGGGCGGTCCTACGAGCAGTACTTC
D: NA; V: TRBV4-2; J: TRBJ1-4; size: many; CDR3: CASSQDSEKLFF; DNA: TGTGCCAGCAGCCAAGATTCAGAAAAACTGTTTTTT
D: NA; V: TRBV19; J: TRBJ2-2; size: once; CDR3: CASSASNTGELFF; DNA: TGTGCCAGTAGTGCCTCGAACACCGGGGAGCTGTTTTTT
D: TRBD1; V: TRBV2; J: TRBJ1-1; size: NA; CDR3: CASSGTGKAFF; DNA: TGTGCCAGCAGTGGGACAGGGAAAGCTTTCTTT
D: NA; V: TRBV2; J: TRBJ2-7; size: once; CDR3: CASNRDSYEQYF; DNA: TGTGCCAGCAACAGGGACTCCTACGAGCAGTACTTC
D: NA; V: TRBV7-2; J: TRBJ2-7; size: once; CDR3: CASSPGYYEQYF; DNA: TGTGCCAGCAGCCCAGGGTACTACGAGCAGTACTTC
D: TRBD1; V: TRBV6-6; J: TRBJ2-3; size: NA; CDR3: CASSDRGPPDTQYF; DNA: TGTGCCAGCTCTGACAGGGGGCCCCCAGATACGCAGTATTTT
D: NA; V: TRBV10-2; J: TRBJ2-1; size: few; CDR3: CASIWQGSSNEQFF; DNA: TGCGCCAGTATATGGCAGGGGTCGTCGAATGAGCAGTTCTTC
D: TRBD2; V: TRBV7-2; J: TRBJ2-7; size: NA; CDR3: CASSLVSGDSYEQYF; DNA: TGTGCCAGCAGCTTAGTGAGCGGGGATTCCTACGAGCAGTACTTC
D: NA; V: TRBV28; J: TRBJ1-1; size: NA; CDR3: CASISVRQRGVPEAFF; DNA: TGTGCCAGCATTTCGGTCCGTCAGCGTGGGGTCCCTGAAGCTTTCTTT
D: TRBD2; V: TRBV30; J: TRBJ2-3; size: NA; CDR3: CAWSAQLAGTDTQYF; DNA: TGTGCCTGGAGTGCGCAACTAGCGGGAACCGATACGCAGTATTTT
D: NA; V: TRBV7-9; J: TRBJ2-3; size: NA; CDR3: CASSFTRYTDTQYF; DNA: TGTGCCAGCAGCTTCACCCGATACACAGATACGCAGTATTTT
D: TRBD2; V: TRBV5-1; J: TRBJ2-2; size: NA; CDR3: CASSLVGGLALNTGELFF; DNA: TGCGCCAGCAGCTTGGTAGGTGGACTAGCCCTAAACACCGGGGAGCTGTTTTTT
D: NA; V: TRBV10-3; J: TRBJ2-6; size: NA; CDR3: CAISEGDSGANVLTF; DNA: TGTGCCATCAGTGAGGGTGACTCTGGGGCCAACGTCCTGACTTTC
D: NA; V: TRBV4-2; J: TRBJ2-7; size: NA; CDR3: CASSQKGGAVSYEQYF; DNA: TGTGCCAGCAGCCAAAAGGGGGGGGCGGTGTCCTACGAGCAGTACTTC
D: NA; V: TRBV5-4; J: TRBJ1-4; size: NA; CDR3: CASSGHPSNEKLFF; DNA: TGTGCCAGCAGTGGACACCCGTCTAATGAAAAACTGTTTTTT
D: NA; V: TRBV7-7; J: TRBJ2-3; size: NA; CDR3: CASSLVGGGTDTQYF; DNA: TGTGCCAGCAGCTTAGTGGGGGGCGGAACAGATACGCAGTATTTT
D: NA; V: TRBV6-5; J: TRBJ2-1; size: NA; CDR3: CASSYSVGGIEQFF; DNA: TGTGCCAGCAGTTACTCGGTTGGGGGCATTGAGCAGTTCTTC
D: NA; V: TRBV4-2; J: TRBJ1-2; size: NA; CDR3: CASSQDERGRAGGYTF; DNA: TGTGCCAGCAGCCAAGATGAGAGGGGTCGGGCCGGAGGCTACACCTTC
D: NA; V: TRBV2; J: TRBJ2-6; size: NA; CDR3: CASSEVPGANVLTF; DNA: TGTGCCAGCAGTGAAGTGCCTGGGGCCAACGTCCTGACTTTC
D: TRBD1; V: TRBV6-4; J: TRBJ2-7; size: NA; CDR3: CASSATGGYEQYF; DNA: TGTGCCAGCAGTGCGACAGGGGGCTACGAGCAGTACTTC
D: NA; V: TRBV19; J: TRBJ1-1; size: NA; CDR3: CASRTSGILDTEAFF; DNA: TGTGCCAGTAGGACTAGTGGGATCTTGGACACTGAAGCTTTCTTT